The clone carrying this T cell receptor beta chain was observed a handful of times. Its antigen is as yet unknown. This sample is drawn from a study of regulatory T cells in long-lasting Graves disease. On the study more broadly: Over 5 years of antithyroid drugs plus positive TSH receptor antibodies defined persistent Graves' disease.

Both iRepertoire HTBI primers and Arm-PCR of CDR3 regions were used to build the TCR beta libraries. TCRdb re-analysed the multiplex PCR reads in MiXCR, keeping a single row per CDR3 protein. The repertoire holds 650,000 to 700,000 distinct CDR3 sequences, with about 30% as singletons. The CDR3 runs 13 residues. Germline CDR1 and CDR2: MGHDK and SYGVNS. Trimming shortened V by 3 bases and J by 3 bases, and 8 bases separated the two germline ends. Noted time point: persistent/refractory GD, antithyroid drugs over 5 years with positive TRAb. RNA isolated from PBMCs was used to make the TCR library. Study conclusions and caveats: Favoring TRBV28, TRBJ1-2 and TRBJ2-5 was a feature seen in persistent disease. Since the sample size was small, accuracy may have been reduced.

The V call is TRBV25-1, the J call TRBJ1-1; no definite D call. Source: peripheral blood mononuclear cells (PBMCs), taken when the disease was refractory, from a patient treated with antithyroid drugs. This clonotype was obtained from a female donor with Graves disease. CDR3 loop: CASSEVWDTEAFF. The DNA of the CDR3 is TGTGCCAGCAGTGAGGTGTGGGACACTGAAGCTTTCTTT.